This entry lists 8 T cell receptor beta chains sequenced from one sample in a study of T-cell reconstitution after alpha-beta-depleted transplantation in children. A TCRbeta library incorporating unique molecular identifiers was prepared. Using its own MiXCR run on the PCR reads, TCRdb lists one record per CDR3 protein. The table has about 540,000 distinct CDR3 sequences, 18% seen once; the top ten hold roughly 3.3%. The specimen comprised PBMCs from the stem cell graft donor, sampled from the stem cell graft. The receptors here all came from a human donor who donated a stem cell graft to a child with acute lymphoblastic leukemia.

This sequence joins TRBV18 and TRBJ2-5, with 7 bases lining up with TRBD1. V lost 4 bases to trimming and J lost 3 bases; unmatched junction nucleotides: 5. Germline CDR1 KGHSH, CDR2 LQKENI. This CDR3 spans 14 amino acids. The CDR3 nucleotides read TGTGCCAGCTCACACCGGGACAGAAAAGAGACCCAGTACTTC. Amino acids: CASSHRDRKETQYF.

CDR3 sequence (DNA): TGTGCCAGCAGCTACTGGACAGGTGGACCCTACGAGCAGTACTTC. Translation gives CASSYWTGGPYEQYF. V is TRBV7-9 and J is TRBJ2-7, with 7 positions matching TRBD1. J gave up 2 bases and V 4 bases, and 8 bases lay outside the gene matches. The CDR3 extends over 15 amino acids. Per the germline V gene, CDR1 is SEHNR and CDR2 is FQNEAQ (reference sequence).

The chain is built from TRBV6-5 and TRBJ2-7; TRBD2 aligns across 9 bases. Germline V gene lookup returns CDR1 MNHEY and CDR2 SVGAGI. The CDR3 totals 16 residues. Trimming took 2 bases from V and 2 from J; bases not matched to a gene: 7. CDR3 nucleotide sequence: TGTGCCAGCAGTTACCACACTAGCGGGCCAGCCTACGAGCAGTACTTC. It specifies CASSYHTSGPAYEQYF.

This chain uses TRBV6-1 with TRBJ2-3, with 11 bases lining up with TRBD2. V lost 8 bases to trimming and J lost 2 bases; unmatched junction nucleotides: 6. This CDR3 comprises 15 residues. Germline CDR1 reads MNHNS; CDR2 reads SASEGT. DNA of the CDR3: TGTGCCAGCGGGGGACTAGCGGAGTACACAGATACGCAGTATTTT. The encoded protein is CASGGLAEYTDTQYF.

The CDR3: CASIPRPGTIQETQYF. DNA of the CDR3: TGTGCCAGCATCCCCCGCCCTGGGACGATCCAAGAGACCCAGTACTTC. The chain uses TRBV6-1 and TRBJ2-5, with D tentatively TRBD1 or TRBD2 (5 bases each). The V gene's germline CDR1 is MNHNS and CDR2 SASEGT. Trimming removed 7 bases from V and 1 base from J, with 19 bases in between. CDR3 size: 16 residues.

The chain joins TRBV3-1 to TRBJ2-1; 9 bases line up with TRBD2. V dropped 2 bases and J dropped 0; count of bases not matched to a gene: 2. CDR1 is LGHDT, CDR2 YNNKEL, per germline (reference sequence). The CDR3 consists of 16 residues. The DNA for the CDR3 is TGTGCCAGCAGCCAATGGCGGGAGGGCTCCTACAATGAGCAGTTCTTC. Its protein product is CASSQWREGSYNEQFF.

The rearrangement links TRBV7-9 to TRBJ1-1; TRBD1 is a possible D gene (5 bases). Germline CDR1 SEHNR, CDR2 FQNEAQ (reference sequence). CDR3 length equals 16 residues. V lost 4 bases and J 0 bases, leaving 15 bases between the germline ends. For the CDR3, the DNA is TGTGCCAGCAGCTCAGACTCCGGGACGGTGAACACTGAAGCTTTCTTT. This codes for CASSSDSGTVNTEAFF.

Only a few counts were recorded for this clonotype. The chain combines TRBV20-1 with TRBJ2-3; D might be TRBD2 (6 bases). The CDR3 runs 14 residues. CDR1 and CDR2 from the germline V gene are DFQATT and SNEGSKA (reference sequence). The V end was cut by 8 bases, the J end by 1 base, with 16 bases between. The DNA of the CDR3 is TGCAGTCCACATCCCGGGGGACGCACAGATACGCAGTATTTT. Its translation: CSPHPGGRTDTQYF.